Listed below are T cell receptor beta chains from one sample, sequenced in a study of cytomegalovirus exposure and HLA in healthy donors. The protocol was immunoSEQ multiplex PCR, while the TCRdb copy is restricted to in-frame clones and leaves out a portion. The listing contains around 74,000 clones. Sequencing was done on a sample of PBMCs. These receptors came from a man aged 45 to 65 in good health and CMV-seropositive. CDR3s include the opening cysteine and the closing phenylalanine or tryptophan. Fields, in order: D gene, CDR3 length, J gene, V gene, CDR3 DNA, CDR3 protein. The D gene is left open where the match is weak.

D gene: NA; CDR3 length: 13; J gene: TRBJ1-1; V gene: TRBV7-9; CDR3 DNA: TGTGCCAGCAGCTTGACGGGGAACACTGAAGCTTTCTTT; CDR3 protein: CASSLTGNTEAFF
D gene: TRBD1; CDR3 length: 16; J gene: TRBJ1-1; V gene: TRBV9; CDR3 DNA: TGTGCCAGCAGCCCCCGAGGGACAGGGGATAGGCCTGAAGCTTTCTTT; CDR3 protein: CASSPRGTGDRPEAFF
D gene: NA; CDR3 length: 16; J gene: TRBJ2-1; V gene: TRBV6-4; CDR3 DNA: TGTGCCAGCAGCGGCCGATCGACGGGGGACTACAATGAGCAGTTCTTC; CDR3 protein: CASSGRSTGDYNEQFF
D gene: NA; CDR3 length: 16; J gene: TRBJ1-5; V gene: TRBV21-1; CDR3 DNA: TGTGCCAGCAGCAAAGAATCAGGGAGGGGAGCACAGCCCCAGCATTTT; CDR3 protein: CASSKESGRGAQPQHF
D gene: TRBD1; CDR3 length: 13; J gene: TRBJ1-1; V gene: TRBV7-8; CDR3 DNA: TGTGCCAGCAGCCTACAGGGGAGGACTGAAGCTTTCTTT; CDR3 protein: CASSLQGRTEAFF
D gene: NA; CDR3 length: 14; J gene: TRBJ2-3; V gene: TRBV27; CDR3 DNA: TGTGCCAGCAGTTCCCGCGGCAGGGCCCATACGCAGTATTTT; CDR3 protein: CASSSRGRAHTQYF
D gene: TRBD2; CDR3 length: 16; J gene: TRBJ2-3; V gene: TRBV4-1; CDR3 DNA: TGCGCCAGCAGCCCCGGGACTAGTCTAACACGGGGTACGCAGTATTTT; CDR3 protein: CASSPGTSLTRGTQYF
D gene: TRBD1; CDR3 length: 14; J gene: TRBJ1-2; V gene: TRBV6-1; CDR3 DNA: TGTGCCAGCAGTGTCAGTAGACAGGGTGATGGCTACACCTTC; CDR3 protein: CASSVSRQGDGYTF
D gene: NA; CDR3 length: 14; J gene: TRBJ1-1; V gene: TRBV10-3; CDR3 DNA: TGTGCCATCAGTGGAAAAGGCGGTAAGGCTGAAGCTTTCTTT; CDR3 protein: CAISGKGGKAEAFF
D gene: TRBD1; CDR3 length: 16; J gene: TRBJ1-1; V gene: TRBV19; CDR3 DNA: TGTGCCAGTAGTATATTTGGCAGGGGGCGCTTGACTGAAGCTTTCTTT; CDR3 protein: CASSIFGRGRLTEAFF